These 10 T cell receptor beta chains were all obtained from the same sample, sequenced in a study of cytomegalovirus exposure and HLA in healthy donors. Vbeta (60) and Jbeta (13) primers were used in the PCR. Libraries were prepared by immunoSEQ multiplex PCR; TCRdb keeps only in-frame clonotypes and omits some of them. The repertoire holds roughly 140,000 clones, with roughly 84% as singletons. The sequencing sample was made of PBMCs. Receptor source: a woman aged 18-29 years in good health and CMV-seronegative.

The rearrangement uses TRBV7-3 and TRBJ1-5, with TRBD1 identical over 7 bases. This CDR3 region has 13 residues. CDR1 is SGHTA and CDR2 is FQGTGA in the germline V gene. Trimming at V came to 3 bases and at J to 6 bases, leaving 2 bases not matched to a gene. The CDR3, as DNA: TGTGCCAGCAGCTTCCAGGGGGGTCAGCCCCAGCATTTT. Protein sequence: CASSFQGGQPQHF. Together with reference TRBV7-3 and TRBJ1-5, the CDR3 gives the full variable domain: GAGVSQTPSNKVTEKGKYVELRCDPISGHTALYWYRQSLGQGPEFLIYFQGTGAADDSGLPNDRFFAVRPEGSVSTLKIQRTERGDSAVYLCASSFQGGQPQHFGDGTRLSIL.

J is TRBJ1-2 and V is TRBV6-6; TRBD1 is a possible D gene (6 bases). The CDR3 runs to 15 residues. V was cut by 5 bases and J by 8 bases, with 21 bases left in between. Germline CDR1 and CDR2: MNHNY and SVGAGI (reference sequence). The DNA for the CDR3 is TGTGCCAGCAGTACCTCTCCCGGAACAGGGAACGGCTACACCTTC. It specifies CASSTSPGTGNGYTF.

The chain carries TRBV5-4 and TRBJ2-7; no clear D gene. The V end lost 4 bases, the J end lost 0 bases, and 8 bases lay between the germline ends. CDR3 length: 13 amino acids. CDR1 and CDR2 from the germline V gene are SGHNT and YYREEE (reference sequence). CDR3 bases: TGTGCCAGCAGCACCTACTCCTCCTACGAGCAGTACTTC. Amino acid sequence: CASSTYSSYEQYF.

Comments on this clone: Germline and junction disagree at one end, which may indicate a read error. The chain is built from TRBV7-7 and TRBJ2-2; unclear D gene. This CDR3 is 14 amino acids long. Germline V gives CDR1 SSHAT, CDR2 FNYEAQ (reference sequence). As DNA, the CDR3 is TGTGCTAGCAGCTTAGGGCATCACACCGGGGAGCTGTTTTTT. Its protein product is CASSLGHHTGELFF.

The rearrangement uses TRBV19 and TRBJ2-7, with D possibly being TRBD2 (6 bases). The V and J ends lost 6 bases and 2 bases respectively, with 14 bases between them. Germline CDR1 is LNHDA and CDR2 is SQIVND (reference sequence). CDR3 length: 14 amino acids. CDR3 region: CASRRGTAPYEQYF. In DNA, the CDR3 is TGTGCCAGTAGGCGCGGGACGGCTCCCTACGAGCAGTACTTC.

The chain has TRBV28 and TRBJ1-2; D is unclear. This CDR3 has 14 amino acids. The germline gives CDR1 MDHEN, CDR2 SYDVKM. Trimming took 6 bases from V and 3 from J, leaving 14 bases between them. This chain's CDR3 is CASRVVGTDYGYTF. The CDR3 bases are TGTGCCAGCAGGGTGGTAGGAACAGACTATGGCTACACCTTC.

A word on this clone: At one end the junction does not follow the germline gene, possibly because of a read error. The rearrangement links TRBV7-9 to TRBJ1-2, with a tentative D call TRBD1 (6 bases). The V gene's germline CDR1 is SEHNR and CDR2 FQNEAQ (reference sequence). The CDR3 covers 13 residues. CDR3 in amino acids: CSSSPGQNYGYTF. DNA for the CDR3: TGTTCCAGCAGCCCAGGACAGAATTATGGCTACACCTTC.

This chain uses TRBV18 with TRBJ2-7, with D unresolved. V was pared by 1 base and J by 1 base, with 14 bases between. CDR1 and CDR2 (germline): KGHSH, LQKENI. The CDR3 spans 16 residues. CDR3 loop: CASSPRIRSSSYEQYF. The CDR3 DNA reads TGTGCCAGCTCACCACGTATCAGGTCTTCTTCCTACGAGCAGTACTTC.

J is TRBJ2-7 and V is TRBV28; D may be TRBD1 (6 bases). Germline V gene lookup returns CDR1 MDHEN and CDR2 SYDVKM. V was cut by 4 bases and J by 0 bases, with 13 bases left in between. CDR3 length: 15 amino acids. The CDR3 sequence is CASSSSGQSSYEQYF. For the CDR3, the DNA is TGTGCCAGCAGTTCTTCCGGACAGAGCTCCTACGAGCAGTACTTC.

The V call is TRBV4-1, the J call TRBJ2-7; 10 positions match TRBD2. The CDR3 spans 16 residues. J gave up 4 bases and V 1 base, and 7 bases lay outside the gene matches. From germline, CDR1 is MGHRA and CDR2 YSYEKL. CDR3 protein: CASSQGASGSTYEQYF. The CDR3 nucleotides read TGCGCCAGCAGCCAAGGTGCTAGCGGGAGTACATACGAGCAGTACTTC.